The 10 T cell receptor beta chains presented below share a single source sample, sequenced in a study of beta chain features in type 1 diabetes. Reverse transcribing all isolated RNA meant expressed TCRB transcripts were sequenced. Assay used: immunoSEQ multiplex PCR; TCRdb lists only in-frame clones, some missing. The sample gives about 620,000 clones, 15% to 17% of which show up once; about 0.097% is in the top ten. The source material was naive CD4+ T cells from blood. The receptors here all came from a young man in good health.

This chain connects TRBV2 to TRBJ1-2, with D uncertain. This CDR3 comprises 13 residues. Per the germline V gene, CDR1 is SNHLY and CDR2 is FYNNEI. V lost 2 bases and J 2 bases, leaving 6 bases between the germline ends. CDR3 in amino acids: CASSEQRNYGYTF. CDR3 sequence (DNA): TGTGCCAGCAGTGAACAGCGGAACTATGGCTACACCTTC.

The rearrangement uses TRBV5-1 and TRBJ1-2; 7 positions match TRBD1. V was clipped by 4 bases and J by 4 bases; unmatched bases: 10. The CDR3 is made up of 15 amino acids. Looked up from germline, CDR1 is SGHRS and CDR2 is YFSETQ. The CDR3 nucleotides are TGCGCCAGCAGCATACGGGACAGTCAAATCTATGGCTACACCTTC. Amino acid sequence: CASSIRDSQIYGYTF. Using reference TRBV5-1 and TRBJ1-2 for the parts outside the CDR3, the full variable domain is KAGVTQTPRYLIKTRGQQVTLSCSPISGHRSVSWYQQTPGQGLQFLFEYFSETQRNKGNFPGRFSGRQFSNSRSEMNVSTLELGDSALYLCASSIRDSQIYGYTFGSGTRLTVV.

This clone has a handful of counts. The chain carries TRBV14 and TRBJ1-1; 9 positions agree with TRBD1. V lost 4 bases and J lost 6; bases outside the gene matches: 9. The germline gives CDR1 SGHDN, CDR2 FVKESK. The CDR3 has 15 residues. This CDR3 reads CASSLAPGQGAEAFF. DNA of the CDR3: TGTGCCAGCAGCCTTGCACCGGGACAGGGCGCTGAAGCTTTCTTT.

This clone was recorded a few times. The rearrangement uses TRBV28 and TRBJ1-2; 7 bases line up with TRBD1. Germline-derived CDR1 and CDR2 are MDHEN and SYDVKM. V trimming: 6 bases; J trimming: 4 bases; junction bases outside the gene matches: 5. The CDR3 is 13 amino acids. In nucleotides, the CDR3 is TGTGCCAGCAGATGGGGACAGCTCTATGGCTACACCTTC. It translates to CASRWGQLYGYTF.

This clone was observed a few times. The chain couples TRBV9 to TRBJ2-6; D is possibly TRBD1 or TRBD2 (5 bases each). Trimming took 0 bases from V and 3 from J, leaving 16 bases between them. Looked up from germline, CDR1 is SGDLS and CDR2 is YYNGEE. The CDR3 loop spans 18 amino acids. The CDR3 DNA is TGTGCCAGCAGCGTAGACCCAGGGTTGGGAGTTGGGGCCAACGTCCTGACTTTC. Its protein product is CASSVDPGLGVGANVLTF.

This clone occurred a few times. The CDR3 loop is CAISLDNSPLHF. The DNA for the CDR3 is TGTGCCATCAGCCTAGATAATTCACCCCTCCACTTT. The chain combines TRBV10-3 with TRBJ1-6; D gene unclear. CDR1 and CDR2 from the germline V gene are ENHRY and SYGVKD. The CDR3 consists of 12 residues. V was clipped by 6 bases and J by 5 bases, with 5 bases between them.

A few counts support this clone. The chain uses TRBV10-3 and TRBJ2-7; D tentatively reads TRBD1 or TRBD2 (5 bases each). The V gene lost 10 bases and the J gene lost 7 bases, with 23 bases spanning the gap. CDR3 length: 14 residues. The germline V gene has CDR1 ENHRY and CDR2 SYGVKD. CDR3 nucleotides: TGTGCCACCCATAGGGGTGGATTCTCGGGGGAGCAGTACTTC. It codes for CATHRGGFSGEQYF.

This clone came up a few times. The chain combines TRBV9 with TRBJ2-4; a weak D match, TRBD2 (6 bases). This CDR3 is 13 amino acids long. Trimming shortened V by 0 bases and J by 9 bases, and 10 bases separated the two germline ends. Germline CDR1 and CDR2: SGDLS and YYNGEE. The CDR3 sequence: CASSVGRETIQYF. The CDR3 DNA follows: TGTGCCAGCAGCGTAGGGAGGGAAACCATTCAGTACTTC.

For the CDR3, the DNA is TGTGCAAGTCGCCCGAGACAGGGGGACATAATCATGAACACTGAAGCTTTCTTT. Translated, it gives CASRPRQGDIIMNTEAFF. V gene TRBV12-2 combines with J gene TRBJ1-1; TRBD1, as called in the table, went unchecked against the DNA. TRBV12-2 is a documented pseudogene. The CDR3 extends over 18 amino acids.

Here the CDR3 reads CASSVDGQARNTIYF. DNA for the CDR3: TGCGCCAGCAGCGTGGACGGACAGGCTCGAAACACCATATATTTT. The chain carries TRBV5-1 and TRBJ1-3, with 7 positions matching TRBD1. Trimming took 4 bases from V and 5 from J; bases not matched to a gene: 9. Germline V gene data show CDR1 as SGHRS and CDR2 as YFSETQ. The CDR3 consists of 15 residues.